These 9 T cell receptor beta chains originate from one sample sequenced in a study of CD8 T cells in ankylosing spondylitis. TCRdb reanalysed the 5' RACE reads using MiXCR and keeps one entry per CDR3 protein. The sample lists just under 550,000 distinct CDR3 sequences, about 13% occurring once. Their cognate antigens are unknown. Study-wide points: Within ankylosing spondylitis blood, a TCR beta motif made up of seven to nine highly homologous variants appeared to be characteristic.

The sequencing sample was made of blood, either unsorted or a sorted T cell fraction (not recorded which). These receptors all come from a male donor with ankylosing spondylitis.

The rearrangement uses TRBV5-1 and TRBJ2-3; 8 nucleotides line up with TRBD2. The CDR3 runs to 17 residues. Germline V gene lookup returns CDR1 SGHRS and CDR2 YFSETQ. Germline trimming cut 4 bases from V and 2 bases from J; bases unmatched to any gene: 12. The DNA for the CDR3 is TGCGCCAGCAGCCTTACCGGGGGGGGGCGCTTCACAGATACGCAGTATTTT. Amino acid sequence: CASSLTGGGRFTDTQYF.

This chain links TRBV5-5 with TRBJ1-2, with 11 bases that match TRBD1. The CDR3 is 15 amino acids. Looked up from germline, CDR1 is SGHKS and CDR2 is YYEKEE (reference sequence). J was trimmed by 4 bases and V by 4 bases; bases with no gene match: 6. This chain's CDR3 is CASSTRTGGGYGYTF. The CDR3 DNA reads TGTGCCAGCAGCACCCGGACAGGGGGCGGCTATGGCTACACCTTC.

This clonotype was observed a handful of times. The CDR3 region is CASSLYYGGISGNTIYF. In DNA, the CDR3 is TGCGCCAGCAGCTTGTATTACGGGGGAATCTCTGGAAACACCATATATTTT. The chain uses TRBV5-1 and TRBJ1-3; a weak D match, TRBD1 (5 bases). In germline, CDR1 is SGHRS, CDR2 YFSETQ. Trimming removed 1 base at V and 0 bases at J, with 14 bases between. This CDR3 has 17 amino acids.

This clonotype was seen ten or more times. The V and J genes are TRBV5-1 and TRBJ2-2; D might be TRBD2 (5 bases). Germline loops: CDR1 SGHRS, CDR2 YFSETQ. Deletions cut 6 bases from V and 6 bases from J, with 12 bases between. This CDR3 is 13 amino acids long. The CDR3 nucleotides read TGCGCCAGCACCCCCGGGGTCGCCGGGGAGCTGTTTTTT. Protein product: CASTPGVAGELFF.

This clonotype was observed at least ten times. The chain joins TRBV29-1 to TRBJ1-1; maybe TRBD1 (5 bases). V was pared by 4 bases and J by 10 bases, with 16 bases between. The CDR3 covers 12 residues. Germline V gene lookup returns CDR1 SQVTM and CDR2 ANQGSEA. The CDR3 DNA reads as TGCAGCGTTGTTGGAGGGGCCAACAGAGCTTTCTTT. This sequence encodes CSVVGGANRAFF.

The table lists this clonotype with a few counts. V usage is TRBV5-6 and J usage is TRBJ2-2; no clear D. The CDR3 sequence is 13 residues long. Germline CDR1 and CDR2: SGHDT and YYEEEE. The V end lost 4 bases, the J end lost 7 bases, and 11 bases lay between the germline ends. The CDR3 spells CASSIRPDGELFF. The CDR3, as DNA: TGTGCCAGCAGCATCAGACCGGACGGGGAGCTGTTTTTT.

This clonotype was counted many times. The chain joins TRBV2 to TRBJ2-7; 10 bases align to TRBD2. The length of the CDR3 is 13 residues. Per germline, CDR1 SNHLY and CDR2 FYNNEI. V dropped 10 bases and J dropped 4; count of bases not matched to a gene: 7. The CDR3 DNA follows: TGTGCCATCTCACTAGCGGGAAGGTACGAGCAGTACTTC. The encoded protein is CAISLAGRYEQYF.

This clonotype was seen ten or more times. The chain couples TRBV5-1 to TRBJ1-4; no reliable D call. Germline V lookup: CDR1 SGHRS, CDR2 YFSETQ. Trimming stripped 3 bases from V and 0 bases from J, with 9 bases between. The CDR3 length is 15 residues. CDR3 loop: CASSWTDSTNEKLFF. CDR3 DNA: TGCGCCAGCAGCTGGACGGATTCAACTAATGAAAAACTGTTTTTT.

The gene calls are TRBV3-1 and TRBJ2-1, with D unclear. Trimming cost V 2 bases and J 12 bases, with 11 bases left between them. Germline V CDR1 and CDR2: LGHDT, YNNKEL (reference sequence). This CDR3 is built from 12 residues. The CDR3 region is CASSQFNRGQFF. The CDR3 nucleotides read TGTGCCAGCAGCCAATTCAATCGAGGGCAGTTCTTC.